Shown below are 2 T cell receptor beta chains from a single sample sequenced in a study of OX40 agonist ivuxolimab in advanced cancers. The data were produced by immunoSEQ multiplex PCR, yet TCRdb's version contains in-frame clones alone and is incomplete. The sample has fewer than 30,000 clones; 65% to 80% are singletons. The source material was CD4+ or CD8+ T cells sorted from blood, sampled in a trial of the OX40 agonist ivuxolimab. The receptors come from an adult with an advanced solid tumor such as melanoma, head and neck, liver or kidney cancer.

This chain uses TRBV6-9 with TRBJ1-1; 9 bases map to TRBD1. CDR3 length: 15 amino acids. V lost 8 bases and J lost 6; bases outside the gene matches: 13. The V gene's germline CDR1 is MNHGY and CDR2 SVAAGI. The CDR3 sequence is CASGLIQGALSEAFF. Here the CDR3 DNA reads TGTGCCAGCGGATTAATACAGGGGGCGCTTTCTGAAGCTTTCTTT.

This CDR3 is CASSSPLWDSYTDTQYF. In DNA form, the CDR3 reads TGTGCCAGCAGCTCCCCCTTGTGGGACTCCTACACAGATACGCAGTATTTT. This chain joins TRBV7-9 and TRBJ2-3; TRBD2 might be the D (6 bases). Germline lookup yields CDR1 SEHNR and CDR2 FQNEAQ (reference sequence). The CDR3 covers 17 residues. Trimming pared 4 bases from V and 2 bases from J, leaving 19 bases between.